This entry concerns a single T cell receptor beta chain. Its antigen is not known. Sorts performed in triplicate captured hundreds of thousands of cells each from every CD8+ T cell subset. This sample is drawn from a study of CXCR3-negative and CXCR3-positive naive CD8 T cells. UMI-labeled TRB cDNA libraries were prepared by 5' RACE. TCRdb re-called the 5' RACE reads and catalogs CDR3 proteins one per entry, DNA excluded. This listing includes some 64,000 distinct CDR3 sequences. Per germline, CDR1 SEHNR and CDR2 FQNEAQ (reference sequence). The CDR3 has 15 amino acids. Study-level results: Naive CXCR3-positive cells had TRB CDR3s more hydrophobic than those of CXCR3-negative naive cells. Memory CD8+ cells had much lower diversity, and both naive subsets had comparably high diversity.

The clonotype was recovered from a human donor in good health. Some clones in this sample may be carry-over from other donors' samples. The chain carries TRBV7-9 and TRBJ1-2. Sequencing input: naive CXCR3+ CD8+ T cells from blood. Documented subset: CD45RO-CCR7+CD27+CD95- naive CD8+ T cells expressing CXCR3 (TNR3+). The CDR3 sequence: CASSLVGQNNYGYTF.